This TCR beta chain was profiled in a study of regulatory T cells in long-lasting Graves disease. Study conclusions and caveats: The work looked only at peripheral blood and did not look at thyroid tissue. When disease was persistent, TRBV28, TRBJ1-2 and TRBJ2-5 were the favored segments.

This clonotype was counted ten times or more. Its matching antigen is unknown. Time point: newly diagnosed GD, antithyroid drugs for less than 3 months. Making the TCR library involved RNA that had been extracted from PBMCs. Libraries of TCR beta came from iRepertoire HTBI primers plus Arm-PCR of CDR3 regions. TCRdb re-derived calls from the multiplex PCR reads in MiXCR, one entry per CDR3 protein. There are about 220,000 distinct CDR3 sequences in the sample; approximately 18% occur only once, and about 11% lies in the top ten. The CDR3 length is 11 residues. With 5 bases removed from V and 8 bases from J, the gap between germline ends came to 7 bases. The germline CDR1 and CDR2 sequences are MDHEN and SYDVKM. The same data also went into a second study, on T cells in Graves' hyperthyroidism and ophthalmopathy. From that report: For Graves' hyperthyroidism to be stable, ophthalmopathy could not progress within 18 months.

Source: peripheral blood mononuclear cells (PBMCs), taken at new diagnosis, from a patient treated with antithyroid drugs. This sequence was found in a woman in her twenties or thirties with Graves disease. The rearrangement links TRBV28 to TRBJ2-1; no reliable D call. The CDR3 spells CASSLRHEQFF. CDR3 DNA: TGTGCCAGCAGTCTACGCCATGAGCAGTTCTTC.